The entry below gives a single T cell receptor (beta chain) sequence along with its context. Assay used: immunoSEQ multiplex PCR; TCRdb lists only in-frame clones, some missing. The profile shows approximately 15,000 clones, about 82% of them singletons. This entry belongs to a study of OX40 agonist ivuxolimab in advanced cancers. About the study: Dose-escalation patients were diagnosed with hepatocellular carcinoma, melanoma, renal cell cancer or head and neck cancer.

Trimming stripped 7 bases from V and 1 base from J, with 13 bases between. Per the germline V gene, CDR1 is SQVTM and CDR2 is ANQGSEA. This CDR3 region has 13 residues. This TCR derives from an adult with an advanced solid tumor such as melanoma, head and neck, liver or kidney cancer. V usage is TRBV29-1 and J usage is TRBJ1-1, with D tentatively TRBD1 (5 bases). The material was CD4+ or CD8+ T cells sorted from blood, obtained in a trial of the OX40 agonist ivuxolimab. The CDR3 DNA is TGCAGCGGCAGAGAGACAGAGAACACTGAAGCTTTCTTT. Encoded protein: CSGRETENTEAFF.